This T cell receptor beta chain appears in the sequencing data of a study of T cell repertoires in cytomegalovirus infection (dated by TCRdb to the late 2010s). Study-level background: The HLA type of each donor mattered for the analysis, because public TCR beta signatures pointed to carriage of CMV infection along with the matching HLA type.

In regard to this clonotype: Its target antigen remains unknown. No base quality information exists; no much larger clone differs at one position.

The run used an Illumina HiSeq 1500. TCRdb reworked the public reads: Q25 trimming with fastp, MiXCR clone assembly, productive beta chains retained. Every distinct CDR3 protein forms one entry, paired with its most common genes and DNA. Here the sample has roughly 200,000 distinct CDR3 sequences; approximately 18% occur a single time. About 25% of the sample belongs to the ten largest clones. Results and caveats for the whole study, not just this receptor: The ex vivo response was dominated by HLA-C-restricted CMV-specific TCR beta clonotypes, which also provided the single most frequent clonotype in two of eight donors. Cumulative frequency of public TCR beta family members discriminated carriers of CMV infection plus the relevant HLA type in this cohort and an independent 352-donor cohort.

Trimming takes 1 base from V and 3 bases from J, and the germline ends sit 6 bases apart. From the germline V gene (reference sequence), CDR1 is GTSNPN and CDR2 is SVGIG. The CDR3, cysteine through phenylalanine, is 12 amino acids long. Of all the DNA, just the CDR3 is kept, 36 bases in frame from base 1. The clonotype was recovered from a human donor in good health (CMV status not recorded). Some clones in this sample may be carry-over from other donors' samples. Source material: CD8+ T cells from PBMCs. The rearrangement joined TRBV30 to TRBJ2-5; there is no confident call for the D gene. The sequenced DNA: TGTGCCTGGAGTGGTCTGGAAGAGACCCAGTACTTC. Its coded protein is CAWSGLEETQYF.